These T cell receptor beta chains were read from a single sample in a study of cytomegalovirus exposure and HLA in healthy donors. Some clones are missing from TCRdb's copy, which holds only in-frame ones; the method was immunoSEQ multiplex PCR. The sample has over 250,000 clones; roughly 85% are singletons. Sequenced material: PBMCs. Source of these receptors: a woman under 30 in good health and CMV-seronegative. Each CDR3 is given without its conserved first and last residue.

v_call: TRBV5-1; j_call: TRBJ2-3; cdr3_aa: ASSLLQSTDTQY
v_call: TRBV29-1; j_call: TRBJ1-2; cdr3_aa: SVAAGPGYGYT
v_call: TRBV4-3; j_call: TRBJ1-1; cdr3_aa: ASSQVDSNTEAF
v_call: TRBV6-5; j_call: TRBJ2-4; cdr3_aa: ASSYSRASGKNIQY
v_call: TRBV2; j_call: TRBJ2-7; cdr3_aa: ASSVDRGSHEQY
v_call: TRBV4-3; j_call: TRBJ1-5; cdr3_aa: ASSQEGRRQPQH
v_call: TRBV4-1; j_call: TRBJ2-2; cdr3_aa: ASSPASELAGNTGELF
v_call: TRBV6-5; j_call: TRBJ2-7; cdr3_aa: ASSYTVQGYEQY
v_call: TRBV27; j_call: TRBJ1-6; cdr3_aa: ASKTPGYNSPLH
v_call: TRBV9; j_call: TRBJ2-3; cdr3_aa: ASSVETSGTDTQY
v_call: TRBV6-1; j_call: TRBJ1-2; cdr3_aa: ASSEGPGDYT
v_call: TRBV4-3; j_call: TRBJ1-1; cdr3_aa: ASSQDSEALHTEAF
v_call: TRBV7-2; j_call: TRBJ2-5; cdr3_aa: ASSLGRSGRETQY
v_call: TRBV7-7; j_call: TRBJ2-5; cdr3_aa: ASSLKGPWQTQY
v_call: TRBV4-3; j_call: TRBJ2-1; cdr3_aa: ASSQELAGGLDEQF
v_call: TRBV5-1; j_call: TRBJ1-4; cdr3_aa: ASSSTATNEKLF
v_call: TRBV10-3; j_call: TRBJ2-7; cdr3_aa: AISTAGTSGGKAHYEQY
v_call: TRBV5-6; j_call: TRBJ1-2; cdr3_aa: ASSLVVRGYGYT
v_call: TRBV6-1; j_call: TRBJ2-2; cdr3_aa: ASSVPGHPNTGELF
v_call: TRBV5-1; j_call: TRBJ2-7; cdr3_aa: ASSGGLSGFTYEQY
v_call: TRBV9; j_call: TRBJ1-1; cdr3_aa: ASSKITKGDIEAF
v_call: TRBV7-9; j_call: TRBJ2-7; cdr3_aa: ASSTPFLGGLYEQY
v_call: TRBV7-9; j_call: TRBJ1-2; cdr3_aa: ASSPVGDDYGYT
v_call: TRBV6-5; j_call: TRBJ1-1; cdr3_aa: ASSLAGQVGAF
v_call: TRBV6-4; j_call: TRBJ2-3; cdr3_aa: ASSDSKRADTQY
v_call: TRBV30; j_call: TRBJ1-5; cdr3_aa: AWGDRANQPQH
v_call: TRBV19; j_call: TRBJ2-7; cdr3_aa: AITSRSGEQY
v_call: TRBV13; j_call: TRBJ2-1; cdr3_aa: ASSLRQGNDEQF
v_call: TRBV29-1; j_call: TRBJ2-5; cdr3_aa: SVEQGGETQY
v_call: TRBV29-1; j_call: TRBJ2-4; cdr3_aa: SATTGGNKNIQY
v_call: TRBV7-2; j_call: TRBJ2-1; cdr3_aa: ASSLNYRGDEQF
v_call: TRBV9; j_call: TRBJ2-2; cdr3_aa: ASSVGGAHTIINTGELF
v_call: TRBV7-2; j_call: TRBJ2-7; cdr3_aa: ASTRTGGSYEQY
v_call: TRBV7-2; j_call: TRBJ1-6; cdr3_aa: ASSVVGYNSPLH
v_call: TRBV6-6; j_call: TRBJ2-7; cdr3_aa: ASSYTRLAGGDEQY
v_call: TRBV29-1; j_call: TRBJ2-2; cdr3_aa: SGRYAANTGELF